This TCR beta chain was recovered during a study of shared clonotypes between healthy human individuals. Study at large: Serving as donors were a couple of women and a few men, whose ages spanned 18 to 49. Study results and limitations: The four-donor shared clonotypes exceeded non-shared clonotypes in generation probability, with non-shared ones scoring lower.

The material for each subset, its genomic DNA, was split evenly across several immunoSEQ plates. Repertoires were generated with immunoSEQ multiplex PCR, while TCRdb's copy carries only in-frame clones and drops some. Of 110,000 or so clones listed, approximately 70% are singletons. Ten or more counts support this clone. Its target is not known. CDR3 length: 15 residues. The germline CDR1 and CDR2 sequences are MGHDK and SYGVNS. With 3 bases clipped from V and 3 bases from J, the junction kept 3 bases outside the gene matches. The specimen sequenced was memory CD8+ T cells sorted from blood. The subset is: CD45RO+ cells pooled with CCR7-negative TemRA cells. This sequence originates from a woman aged 25 to 39 in good health. The chain uses TRBV25-1 and TRBJ2-2, with TRBD1 matching over 8 bases. CDR3 loop: CASSDNRGDTGELFF. In DNA form, the CDR3 reads TGTGCCAGCAGTGATAACAGGGGGGACACCGGGGAGCTGTTTTTT.